The rows below give T cell receptor beta chains drawn from one sample of a study of T-cell memory formation after mild COVID-19. Via MiXCR, TCRdb re-called the 5' RACE reads, giving one row per CDR3 protein. The sample holds approximately 82,000 distinct CDR3 sequences, 9.5% to 15% seen once. Sequenced sample: PBMCs or a T cell subset sorted from them (not recorded which). These TCRs come from a man aged 18-30 years who had mild COVID-19 (a few samples of this study predate the infection). Cell type and time point are not known. CDR3s include the opening cysteine and the closing phenylalanine or tryptophan. Each record gives: J gene, V gene, clone size, D gene, CDR3 DNA, CDR3 protein. D genes are given only for firm matches. Clone size, where shown, is once, few, many, or a class for clones that have expanded.

TRBJ2-2 TRBV27 few - TGTGCCACGCACCGGGAAACCGGGGAGCTGTTTTTT CATHRETGELFF
TRBJ1-5 TRBV6-5 - - TGTGCCAGCAGTTACTCGCATAGCAATCAGCCCCAGCATTTT CASSYSHSNQPQHF
TRBJ1-2 TRBV5-1 few - TGCGCCAGCAGCGGTGCAATAAGGCAGGGCTATGGCTACACCTTC CASSGAIRQGYGYTF
TRBJ1-2 TRBV5-6 few - TGTGCCAGCAGCTTGGGACCGCTTAACTATGGCTACACCTTC CASSLGPLNYGYTF
TRBJ1-1 TRBV4-1 many - TGCGCCAGCAGCCAAGAGAGTGGGGGTGGCATGAACACTGAAGCTTTCTTT CASSQESGGGMNTEAFF
TRBJ2-2 TRBV28 - - TGTGCCAGCAGTTTGGCCCCCCGAGGCGGGGAGCTGTTTTTT CASSLAPRGGELFF
TRBJ1-1 TRBV5-5 many - TGTGCCAGCAGCTCCGTCGGGGCTGAAGCTTTCTTT CASSSVGAEAFF
TRBJ1-1 TRBV12-3/TRBV12-4 - TRBD1 TGTGCCAGCAGTCCTGGGGGACAGCGGCTTAACACTGAAGCTTTCTTT CASSPGGQRLNTEAFF
TRBJ2-5 TRBV7-9 - TRBD1 TGTGCCAGCAGCTCCTCCCCCCAGGGGGATGGGGTAGGGACCCAGTACTTC CASSSSPQGDGVGTQYF
TRBJ1-6 TRBV5-1 many - TGCGCCAGCCGCCATAGCGGGGAAAATTCACCCCTCCACTTT CASRHSGENSPLHF
TRBJ2-7 TRBV7-9 few - TGTGCCAGCAGCTTAACTGGACGCGGTACCTACGAGCAGTACTTC CASSLTGRGTYEQYF
TRBJ1-2 TRBV11-2 - TRBD1 TGTGCCAGCAGGGGACAGGGGTACGGCTACACCTTC CASRGQGYGYTF
TRBJ2-1 TRBV15 - TRBD2 TGTGCCACCAGCAGAGCGGGGGGGGCCTACAATGAGCAGTTCTTC CATSRAGGAYNEQFF
TRBJ2-7 TRBV6-5 - TRBD2 TGTGCCAGCAGGGCCGGGACTAGCGGAAATTACGAGCAGTACTTC CASRAGTSGNYEQYF
TRBJ2-7 TRBV20-1 few TRBD1 TGCAGTGCCTCGGACAGGGAACTTTACGAGCAGTACTTC CSASDRELYEQYF
TRBJ2-1 TRBV5-1 few - TGCGCCAGCAGCTTGATGAGCGCTGAGCAGTTCTTC CASSLMSAEQFF
TRBJ2-1 TRBV7-9 many - TGTGCCAGCTCGCCGGATGGAAACCCGCAGTTCTTC CASSPDGNPQFF
TRBJ2-7 TRBV20-1 few TRBD1 TGCAGTGCTCTCTCGGACAGGGACTACGAGCAGTACTTC CSALSDRDYEQYF
TRBJ2-1 TRBV5-1 few TRBD1 TGCGCCAGCAGCTTCCGGGACAGGGGCTACAATGAGCAGTTCTTC CASSFRDRGYNEQFF
TRBJ1-1 TRBV20-1 few - TGCAGTGTAGCCCCTGTGAACACTGAAGCTTTCTTT CSVAPVNTEAFF
TRBJ2-2 TRBV7-3 few TRBD2 TGTGCCAGCTCCGTTGGACTAGCGGGGCGTACCGGGGAGCTGTTTTTT CASSVGLAGRTGELFF
TRBJ1-4 TRBV15 few TRBD1 TGTGCCACCAAAGATAACAGGGGTCTCGAAGCTAATGAAAAACTGTTTTTT CATKDNRGLEANEKLFF
TRBJ2-1 TRBV9 - TRBD1 TGTGCCAGCACCAAAACGGACAGGCTCCCGGGAAGTGAGCAGTTCTTC CASTKTDRLPGSEQFF
TRBJ1-2 TRBV15 - - TGTGCCACCAGCAGGGACAATGGCTATGGCTACACCTTC CATSRDNGYGYTF
TRBJ1-6 TRBV12-3/TRBV12-4 - - TGTGCCAGCGCTCGGGCCGGAGGGAATTCACCCCTCCACTTT CASARAGGNSPLHF
TRBJ1-1 TRBV6-2/TRBV6-3 once - TGTGCCAGCAGTTACTTAAAGAGTGGAACTGAAGCTTTCTTT CASSYLKSGTEAFF
TRBJ1-1 TRBV5-1 few - TGCGCCAGCAGGGATCTGATGGGAGTGAACACTGAAGCTTTCTTT CASRDLMGVNTEAFF
TRBJ2-3 TRBV4-1 few TRBD2 TGCGCCAGCAGCCAAGACCGGGAGGAGGCAGATACGCAGTATTTT CASSQDREEADTQYF
TRBJ1-5 TRBV21-1 few - TGTGCCAGCGGAGGAGGTCGATACAATCAGCCCCAGCATTTT CASGGGRYNQPQHF
TRBJ2-7 TRBV4-1 - - TGCGCCAGCAGCCAAGATACGGCAGCCCTAGAACAGTACTTC CASSQDTAALEQYF
TRBJ2-1 TRBV24-1 few - TGTGCCACCAGTGTAAAAGTGGGCCGGGACTTAAGCTACAATGAGCAGTTCTTC CATSVKVGRDLSYNEQFF
TRBJ2-5 TRBV15 - TRBD2 TGTGCCACCAGCAAGACTAGCGGCTTCCAAGAGACCCAGTACTTC CATSKTSGFQETQYF
TRBJ1-2 TRBV27 - - TGTGCCAGCAGTTACGGGTTACACTATGGCTACACCTTC CASSYGLHYGYTF
TRBJ2-1 TRBV20-1 few - TGCAGTGCTTCTAGTGTCCCCTACAATGAGCAGTTCTTC CSASSVPYNEQFF
TRBJ2-1 TRBV4-1 - - TGCGCCAGCAGCCTGCCAGGACTCCTATACAATGAGCAGTTCTTC CASSLPGLLYNEQFF
TRBJ2-1 TRBV12-3/TRBV12-4 many - TGTGCCAGCAGCCCCGATGGGGGCCGCAATGAGCAGTTCTTC CASSPDGGRNEQFF
TRBJ1-1 TRBV6-2/TRBV6-3 - - TGTGCCAGCAGTTACGTGGCCGGGGCGGAGCGTATCGCTTTCTTT CASSYVAGAERIAFF
TRBJ2-7 TRBV20-1 - - TGCAGTGCTAGAGATTCGGCCGGTTCCTCCTACGAGCAGTACTTC CSARDSAGSSYEQYF
TRBJ2-1 TRBV5-1 many TRBD1 TGCGCCAGCGGGACGCACCCGGGACAGGGTAGCAATGAGCAGTTCTTC CASGTHPGQGSNEQFF
TRBJ1-4 TRBV5-1 many - TGCGCCAGCAGCCCAGGACAGCAGGTCAACGAAAAACTGTTTTTT CASSPGQQVNEKLFF
TRBJ2-3 TRBV7-6 few TRBD2 TGTGCCAGCAGCTTACCGTCTAGCGGGGGGTCCACAGATACGCAGTATTTT CASSLPSSGGSTDTQYF
TRBJ2-1 TRBV19 few - TGTGCCAGTAGTATCGGGGGCAATGAGCAGTTCTTC CASSIGGNEQFF
TRBJ2-3 TRBV27 few - TGTGCCAGCAGTTTATCGGGGCACACCCCCGCAGATACGCAGTATTTT CASSLSGHTPADTQYF
TRBJ2-1 TRBV3-1 - - TGTGCCAGCAGCCCTCCAACTACACACAGCTCCTACAATGAGCAGTTCTTC CASSPPTTHSSYNEQFF
TRBJ1-2 TRBV25-1 - - TGTGCCAGCAGTGAATTTGGGACCTTCTATGGCTACACCTTC CASSEFGTFYGYTF
TRBJ2-1 TRBV2 - - TGTGCCAGCAGTGAAGGGCGGACAGCCGATGAGCAGTTCTTC CASSEGRTADEQFF
TRBJ2-1 TRBV3-1 few TRBD2 TGTGCCAGCAGCCTACTCAGCGGGGGGTACAATGAGCAGTTCTTC CASSLLSGGYNEQFF
TRBJ1-5 TRBV7-9 - TRBD1 TGTGCCAGCAGCCAGGGGGCAGGCAATCAGCCCCAGCATTTT CASSQGAGNQPQHF
TRBJ2-4 TRBV2 - - TGTGCCAGCAGTGAACCAGGGTTTAACATTCAGTACTTC CASSEPGFNIQYF
TRBJ1-4 TRBV5-1 - - TGCGCCAGCAGCTTCTCGGCAGGGATTAATGAAAAACTGTTTTTT CASSFSAGINEKLFF
TRBJ2-5 TRBV7-9 few - TGTGCCAGCAGCCCCACCCTTTGGGAACAAGAGACCCAGTACTTC CASSPTLWEQETQYF
TRBJ1-1 TRBV6-5 - TRBD1 TGTGCCAGCAGTTACTCGACAGGGGGTGTGAACACTGAAGCTTTCTTT CASSYSTGGVNTEAFF
TRBJ2-3 TRBV20-1 - TRBD2 TGCAGTGCTAGACCTGGACTAGCGACAGATACGCAGTATTTT CSARPGLATDTQYF
TRBJ2-2 TRBV6-5 few - TGTGCCAGCAGTTACTCGGAGGTGAACACCGGGGAGCTGTTTTTT CASSYSEVNTGELFF